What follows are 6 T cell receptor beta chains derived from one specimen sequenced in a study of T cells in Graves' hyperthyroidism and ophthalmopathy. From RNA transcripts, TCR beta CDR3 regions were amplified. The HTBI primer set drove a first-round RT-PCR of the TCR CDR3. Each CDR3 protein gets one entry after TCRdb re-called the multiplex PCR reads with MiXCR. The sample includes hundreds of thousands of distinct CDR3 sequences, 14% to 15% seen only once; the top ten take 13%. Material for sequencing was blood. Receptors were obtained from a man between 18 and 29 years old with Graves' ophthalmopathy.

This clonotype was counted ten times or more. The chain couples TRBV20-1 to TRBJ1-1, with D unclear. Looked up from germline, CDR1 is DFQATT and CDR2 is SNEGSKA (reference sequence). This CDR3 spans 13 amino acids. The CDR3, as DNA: TGCAGCGGAGCGACTGGAGGGCGCACTGAAGCTTTCTTT. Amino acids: CSGATGGRTEAFF.

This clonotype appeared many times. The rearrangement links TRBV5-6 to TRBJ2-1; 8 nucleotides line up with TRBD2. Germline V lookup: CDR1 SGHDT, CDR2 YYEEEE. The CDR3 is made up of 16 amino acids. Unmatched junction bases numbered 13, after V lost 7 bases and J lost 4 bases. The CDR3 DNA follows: TGTGCCAGCTACGGAACTAGCGGACTTCGATACAATGAGCAGTTCTTC. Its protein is CASYGTSGLRYNEQFF.

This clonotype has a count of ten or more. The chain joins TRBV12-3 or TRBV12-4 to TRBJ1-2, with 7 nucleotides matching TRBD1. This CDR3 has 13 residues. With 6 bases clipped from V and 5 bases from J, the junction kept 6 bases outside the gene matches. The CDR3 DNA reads TGTGCCAGCAGCCAGGGACAGCTTTATGGCTACACCTTC. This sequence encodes CASSQGQLYGYTF.

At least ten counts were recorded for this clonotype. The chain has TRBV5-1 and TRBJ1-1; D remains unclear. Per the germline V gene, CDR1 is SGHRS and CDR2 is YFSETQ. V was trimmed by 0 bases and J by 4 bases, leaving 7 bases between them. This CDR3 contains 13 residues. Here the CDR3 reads CASSLGGITEAFF. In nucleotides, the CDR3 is TGCGCCAGCAGCTTGGGTGGGATCACTGAAGCTTTCTTT.

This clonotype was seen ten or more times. In nucleotides, the CDR3 is TGTGCCAGCAGCCAAGATTTGGGTTCCATGAACACTGAAGCTTTCTTT. Translated: CASSQDLGSMNTEAFF. This chain links TRBV14 with TRBJ1-1; D ambiguous. Germline CDR1 SGHDN, CDR2 FVKESK. Trimming stripped 0 bases from V and 0 bases from J, with 11 bases between. The CDR3 is made up of 16 amino acids.

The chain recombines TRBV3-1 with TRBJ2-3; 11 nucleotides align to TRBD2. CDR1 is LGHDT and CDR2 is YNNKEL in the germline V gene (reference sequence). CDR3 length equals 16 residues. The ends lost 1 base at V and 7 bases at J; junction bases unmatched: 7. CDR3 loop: CASSQVGTSGLNTQYF. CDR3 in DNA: TGTGCCAGCAGCCAAGTCGGGACTAGCGGACTAAATACGCAGTATTTT.